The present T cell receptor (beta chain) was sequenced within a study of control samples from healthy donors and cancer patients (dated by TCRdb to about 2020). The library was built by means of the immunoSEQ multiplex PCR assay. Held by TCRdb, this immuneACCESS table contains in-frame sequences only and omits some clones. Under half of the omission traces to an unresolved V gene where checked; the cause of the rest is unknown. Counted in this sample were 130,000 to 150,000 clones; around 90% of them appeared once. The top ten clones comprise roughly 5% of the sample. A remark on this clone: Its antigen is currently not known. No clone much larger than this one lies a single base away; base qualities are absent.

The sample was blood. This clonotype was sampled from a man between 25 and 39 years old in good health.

Here is the DNA: TGCGCCAGCAGCTTGAGTCCAGAAAACAATGAGCAGTTCTTC. Its protein reads: CASSLSPENNEQFF. The rearranged chain carries TRBV5-1 and TRBJ2-1, with the D segment identity uncertain. CDR3 length: 14 amino acids, cysteine to phenylalanine. Here the CDR3 DNA is all that survives: 42 bases in frame from base 1. The V end loses 1 base and the J end loses 5 bases, and a stretch of 10 bases separates them. CDR1 is given as SGHRS and CDR2 as YFSETQ, both from the germline V gene.